Following are 4 T cell receptor beta chains from one sample sequenced in a study of blood T cell repertoires in COVID-19 (dated by TCRdb to the early 2020s). Libraries came from the immunoSEQ multiplex PCR assay. The source is immuneACCESS, and TCRdb retained only in-frame sequences with V and J called. Part of the clones is not carried over; for the studies checked, unresolved V genes explain less than half of this, and the remainder is unexplained. Counted in this sample were about 150,000 clones; 85% to 90% of them appeared once. The ten largest make up around an eighth of the sample. The sample was peripheral blood. These receptors originate from a young man with COVID-19, enrolled during active disease.

The chain is built from TRBV19 and TRBJ2-7, with 8 bases lining up with TRBD2. The CDR3 covers 14 residues. The V and J ends lost 5 bases and 0 bases, in that order; junction bases with no gene match: 3. Germline CDR1 LNHDA, CDR2 SQIVND (reference sequence). The CDR3 protein is CASSPGGASYEQYF. DNA of the CDR3: TGTGCCAGTAGTCCGGGGGGGGCCTCCTACGAGCAGTACTTC.

This clone showed up just once. The chain is built from TRBV10-3 and TRBJ2-1; 11 nucleotides agree with TRBD2. Per germline, CDR1 ENHRY and CDR2 SYGVKD. This CDR3 spans 18 amino acids. The ends lost 9 bases at V and 0 bases at J; junction bases unmatched: 13. CDR3 loop: CAIGSGTSGPSSYNEQFF. In DNA form, the CDR3 reads TGTGCCATTGGCTCCGGGACTAGCGGCCCCAGCTCCTACAATGAGCAGTTCTTC.

In its sample, this clone was seen once. The V and J genes are TRBV13 and TRBJ2-7, with D perhaps matching TRBD1 (6 bases). Germline CDR1 and CDR2: PRHDT and FYEKMQ (reference sequence). The CDR3 has 17 residues. V dropped 6 bases and J dropped 0 bases, with 21 bases sitting between them. CDR3 residues: CASSSPLDRRSSYEQYF. CDR3 coding DNA: TGTGCCAGCAGTTCTCCCCTCGACAGGAGAAGCTCCTACGAGCAGTACTTC.

The chain employs TRBV7-8 and TRBJ2-3; possibly TRBD2 for D (6 bases). The germline V gene has CDR1 SGHVS and CDR2 FQNEAQ. This CDR3 spans 14 amino acids. V lost 5 bases, J lost 4 bases, and 13 bases lay in between. Here the CDR3 reads CASSPGGPADTQYF. DNA of the CDR3: TGTGCCAGCAGCCCCGGAGGGCCCGCAGATACGCAGTATTTT.